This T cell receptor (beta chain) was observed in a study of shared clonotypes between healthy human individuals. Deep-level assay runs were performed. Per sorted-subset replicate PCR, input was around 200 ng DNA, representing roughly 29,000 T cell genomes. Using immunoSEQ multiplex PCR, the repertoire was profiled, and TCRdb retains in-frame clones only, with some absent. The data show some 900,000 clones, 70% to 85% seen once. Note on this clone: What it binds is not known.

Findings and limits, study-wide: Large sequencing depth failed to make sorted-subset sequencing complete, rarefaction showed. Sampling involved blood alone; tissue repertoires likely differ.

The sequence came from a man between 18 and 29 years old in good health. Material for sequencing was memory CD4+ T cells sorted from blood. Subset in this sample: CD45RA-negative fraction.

In nucleotides, the CDR3 is TGTGCCAGCAGCTTGTGGCAGTCTCCGGGGGGCTACACCTTC. It codes for CASSLWQSPGGYTF. This chain uses TRBV5-4 with TRBJ1-2; no clear D gene. Germline V lookup: CDR1 SGHNT, CDR2 YYREEE (reference sequence). V dropped 1 base and J dropped 8 bases, with 15 bases sitting between them. CDR3 size: 14 residues.